This is a list of T cell receptor beta chains from one sample in a study of cytomegalovirus exposure and HLA in healthy donors. This table comes from immunoSEQ multiplex PCR, and its TCRdb copy is limited to in-frame clones, with some not included. This sample carries 150,000 to 200,000 clones, 86% of them seen once, and the ten largest clones take 4.5% to 7%. Sequencing input: PBMCs. These receptors all stem from a woman in her twenties or thirties in good health and CMV-seronegative. The CDR3 runs from the conserved cysteine through the conserved F or W. D genes are given only for firm matches. Size is stated for part of the rows, as once, few or many counts, or as a class when the clone is expanded.

.	TRBV9	.	TRBJ1-1	CASSYQVGSTEAFF	TGTGCCAGCAGCTATCAGGTGGGGTCCACTGAAGCTTTCTTT
.	TRBV15	few	TRBJ1-6	CATSDVTNSPLHF	TGTGCCACCAGCGACGTGACTAATTCACCCCTCCACTTT
TRBD1	TRBV6-5	.	TRBJ2-7	CASSATDRRVLPYF	TGTGCCAGCAGTGCCACGGACAGGAGAGTTCTGCCGTACTTC
.	TRBV6-6	.	TRBJ1-5	CASSPSGAPGAPQHF	TGTGCCAGCAGCCCCTCGGGCGCACCTGGGGCGCCCCAGCATTTT
.	TRBV18	.	TRBJ2-5	CASSRGQTLGETQYF	TGTGCCAGCTCACGCGGACAGACCCTTGGGGAGACCCAGTACTTC
.	TRBV19	.	TRBJ1-2	CASSIDLEAPRELGYTF	TGTGCCAGTAGTATAGATCTTGAGGCCCCCAGGGAACTTGGCTACACCTTC
.	TRBV28	.	TRBJ2-7	CASSGVQVGVDEQYF	TGTGCCAGCAGCGGTGTGCAGGTAGGGGTAGACGAGCAGTACTTC
.	TRBV7-8	few	TRBJ1-1	CASSLYGQGNTEAFF	TGTGCCAGCAGCTTATATGGGCAGGGGAACACTGAAGCTTTCTTT
TRBD1	TRBV6-5	.	TRBJ2-7	CASREPGQGAREQYF	TGTGCCAGCAGGGAACCGGGACAGGGGGCTCGGGAGCAGTACTTC
.	TRBV5-4	.	TRBJ1-1	CASNPSPAIGEAFF	TGTGCCAGCAACCCCTCCCCGGCCATTGGGGAAGCTTTCTTT
.	TRBV4-1	few	TRBJ1-6	CASNTGNSPLHF	TGCGCCAGCAACACAGGGAATTCACCCCTCCACTTT
.	TRBV2	.	TRBJ1-1	CASQRQMNTEAFF	TGTGCCAGCCAAAGACAAATGAACACTGAAGCTTTCTTT
TRBD1	TRBV5-4	.	TRBJ2-2	CASSRGQTFNTGELFF	TGTGCCAGCAGCAGGGGACAGACATTTAACACCGGGGAGCTGTTTTTT
.	TRBV29-1	.	TRBJ1-1	CSVAEGLMNTEAFF	TGCAGCGTTGCGGAGGGACTTATGAACACTGAAGCTTTCTTT
.	TRBV5-1	.	TRBJ2-2	CASSFGQGGSGELFF	TGCGCCAGCAGCTTCGGTCAGGGAGGATCCGGGGAGCTGTTTTTT
.	TRBV11-1	.	TRBJ1-4	CASSPGQVATNEKLFF	TGTGCCAGCAGCCCGGGACAAGTTGCAACTAATGAAAAACTGTTTTTT
.	TRBV28	once	TRBJ2-6	CASSFPGRGGANVLTF	TGTGCCAGCAGTTTTCCGGGACGAGGAGGGGCCAACGTCCTGACTTTC
.	TRBV7-2	few	TRBJ1-4	CASSLVDRASEKLFF	TGTGCCAGCAGCTTAGTAGATAGGGCGTCAGAAAAACTGTTTTTT
TRBD1	TRBV28	.	TRBJ1-4	CASSLAGGREKLFF	TGTGCCAGCAGTTTGGCAGGGGGGCGTGAAAAACTGTTTTTT
.	TRBV5-1	.	TRBJ1-1	CASSLKGFTEAFF	TGCGCCAGCAGCTTGAAGGGATTCACTGAAGCTTTCTTT
TRBD2	TRBV5-1	.	TRBJ2-7	CASSYDREASGPYEQYF	TGCGCCAGCAGCTATGATCGGGAGGCTAGCGGCCCCTACGAGCAGTACTTC
TRBD2	TRBV18	.	TRBJ2-1	CASSRASGGLNEQFF	TGTGCCAGCTCTCGTGCTAGCGGGGGTTTGAATGAGCAGTTCTTC